This TCR beta chain was captured in a study of OX40 agonist ivuxolimab in advanced cancers. As for the study in general: With a range of roughly 20 to 80, age averaged roughly 61 years, and around 83% were male. Findings and limits, study-wide: Both CD4+ and CD8+ T cell populations in blood had undergone clonal expansion by week 6 at 0.1 to 3.0 mg/kg. Averaging showed that CD8+ T cells had more expanded clones than CD4+ did. Normalized T-cell clonal expansion was also low in a subset of nonresponders.

The assay was immunoSEQ multiplex PCR, and TCRdb's table has in-frame clones only and misses some. The sample lists nearly 60,000 clones, about 81% seen once, with approximately 0.7% in the top ten. V gave up 0 bases and J gave up 7 bases, with 9 bases separating them. The CDR3 spans 14 residues. Germline V gives CDR1 MRHNA, CDR2 SNTAGT. Remarks on this clone: The antigen is unknown.

This TCR was recovered from an adult with an advanced solid tumor such as melanoma, head and neck, liver or kidney cancer. The input for sequencing was CD4+ or CD8+ T cells sorted from blood, taken in a trial of the OX40 agonist ivuxolimab. V is TRBV6-4 and J is TRBJ2-2; the D is unclear. The CDR3 bases are TGTGCCAGCAGTGACTCTTGGTCAGTCGGGGAGCTGTTTTTT. Translation gives CASSDSWSVGELFF.